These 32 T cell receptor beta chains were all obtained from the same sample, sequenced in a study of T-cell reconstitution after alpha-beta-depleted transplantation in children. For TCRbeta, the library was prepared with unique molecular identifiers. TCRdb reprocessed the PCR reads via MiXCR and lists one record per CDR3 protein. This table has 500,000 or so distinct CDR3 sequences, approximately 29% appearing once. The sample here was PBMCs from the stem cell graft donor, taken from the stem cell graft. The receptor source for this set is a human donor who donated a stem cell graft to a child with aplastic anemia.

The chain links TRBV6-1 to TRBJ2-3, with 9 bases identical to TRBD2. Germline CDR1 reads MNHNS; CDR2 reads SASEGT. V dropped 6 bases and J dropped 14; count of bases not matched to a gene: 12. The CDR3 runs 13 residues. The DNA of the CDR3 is TGTGCCAGCAGACTCCCCCGCGGGAGGGCAGGGTATTTT. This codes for CASRLPRGRAGYF.

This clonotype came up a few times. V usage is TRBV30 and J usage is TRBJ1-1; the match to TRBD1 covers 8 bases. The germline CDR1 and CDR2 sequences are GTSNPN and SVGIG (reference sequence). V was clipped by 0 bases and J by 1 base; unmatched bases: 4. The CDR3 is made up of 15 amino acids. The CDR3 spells CAWSVGGTGNTEAFF. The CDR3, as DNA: TGTGCCTGGAGTGTCGGGGGGACAGGGAACACTGAAGCTTTCTTT.

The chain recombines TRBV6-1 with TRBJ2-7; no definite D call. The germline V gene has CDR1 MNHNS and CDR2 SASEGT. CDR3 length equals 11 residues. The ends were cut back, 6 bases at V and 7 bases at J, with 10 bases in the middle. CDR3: CASRTRREQYV. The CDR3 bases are TGTGCCAGCAGGACCCGGCGGGAGCAGTACGTC.

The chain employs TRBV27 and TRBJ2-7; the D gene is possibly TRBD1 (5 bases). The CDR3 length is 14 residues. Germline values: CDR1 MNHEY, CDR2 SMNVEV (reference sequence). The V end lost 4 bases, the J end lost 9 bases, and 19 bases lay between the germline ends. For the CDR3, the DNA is TGTGCCAGCAGTTCCAACTCCGGAAACAGGAGGCAGTACGTC. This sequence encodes CASSSNSGNRRQYV.

This chain's CDR3 is CASSPWTGGYEQYF. For the CDR3, the DNA is TGTGCCAGCAGTCCCTGGACAGGGGGGTACGAGCAGTACTTC. V usage is TRBV12-3 or TRBV12-4 and J usage is TRBJ2-7, with 10 positions matching TRBD1. J was trimmed by 4 bases and V by 5 bases; bases with no gene match: 5. The CDR3 has 14 amino acids.

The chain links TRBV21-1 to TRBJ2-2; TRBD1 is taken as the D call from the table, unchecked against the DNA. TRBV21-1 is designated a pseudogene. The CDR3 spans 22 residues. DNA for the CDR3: TGTGCCAGCAGCACAACGACAGGCTGGGCAGGGGTCCTAGACGCGAACACCGGGGAGCTGTTTTTT. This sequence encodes CASSTTTGWAGVLDANTGELFF.

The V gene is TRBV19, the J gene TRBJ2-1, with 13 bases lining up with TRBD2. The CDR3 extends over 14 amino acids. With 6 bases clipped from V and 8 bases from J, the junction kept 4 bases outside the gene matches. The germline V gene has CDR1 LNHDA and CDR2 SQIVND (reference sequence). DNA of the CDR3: TGTGCCAGTAGCCGCGGACTAGCGGGAGATGAGCAGTTCTTC. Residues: CASSRGLAGDEQFF.

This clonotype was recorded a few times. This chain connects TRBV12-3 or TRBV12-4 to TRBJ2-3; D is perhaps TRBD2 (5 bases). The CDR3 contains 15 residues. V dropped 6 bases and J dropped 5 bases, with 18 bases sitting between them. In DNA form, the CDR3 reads TGTGCCAGCAGCCGTAGAAGATCCGGGAAAGATACGCAGTATTTT. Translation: CASSRRRSGKDTQYF.

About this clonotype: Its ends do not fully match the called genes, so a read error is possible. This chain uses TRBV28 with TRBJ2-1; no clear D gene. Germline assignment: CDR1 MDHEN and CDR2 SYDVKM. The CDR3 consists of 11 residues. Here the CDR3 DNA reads TGTGCCAGCAGTTTTCCCGCCAGCTTGGTATTC. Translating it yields CASSFPASLVF.

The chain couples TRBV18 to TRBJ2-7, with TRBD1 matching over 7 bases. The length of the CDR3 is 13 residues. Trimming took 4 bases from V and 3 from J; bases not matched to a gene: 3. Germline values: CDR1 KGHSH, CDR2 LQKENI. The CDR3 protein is CASSLRTGYEQYF. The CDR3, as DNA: TGTGCCAGCTCACTAAGGACAGGCTACGAGCAGTACTTC.

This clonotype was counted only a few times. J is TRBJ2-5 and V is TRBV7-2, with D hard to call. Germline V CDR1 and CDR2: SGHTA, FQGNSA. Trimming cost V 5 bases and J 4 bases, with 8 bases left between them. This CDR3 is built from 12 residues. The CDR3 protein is CASSLPLETQYF. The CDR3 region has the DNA TGTGCCAGCAGCCTACCCTTAGAGACCCAGTACTTC.

The CDR3, as DNA: TGCAGTGCTTCTAGCGGGAGCGCTACAGATACGCAGTATTTT. This translates into CSASSGSATDTQYF. This chain joins TRBV20-1 and TRBJ2-3; TRBD2 matches 10 bases. Germline V gene lookup returns CDR1 DFQATT and CDR2 SNEGSKA (reference sequence). The CDR3 totals 14 residues. V was clipped by 5 bases and J by 3 bases; unmatched bases: 5.

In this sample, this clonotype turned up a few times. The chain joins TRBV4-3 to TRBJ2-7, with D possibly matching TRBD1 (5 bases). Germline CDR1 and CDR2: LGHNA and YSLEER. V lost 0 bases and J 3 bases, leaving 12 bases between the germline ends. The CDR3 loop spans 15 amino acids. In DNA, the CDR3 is TGCGCCAGCAGCCAAGATTGGCAGGGAAGCTACGAGCAGTACTTC. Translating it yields CASSQDWQGSYEQYF.

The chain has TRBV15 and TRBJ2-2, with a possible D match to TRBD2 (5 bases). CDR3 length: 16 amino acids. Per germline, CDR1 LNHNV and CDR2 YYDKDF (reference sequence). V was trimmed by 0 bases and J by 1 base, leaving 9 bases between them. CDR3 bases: TGTGCCACCAGCAGAGATCACGGGAAGAACACCGGGGAGCTGTTTTTT. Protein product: CATSRDHGKNTGELFF.

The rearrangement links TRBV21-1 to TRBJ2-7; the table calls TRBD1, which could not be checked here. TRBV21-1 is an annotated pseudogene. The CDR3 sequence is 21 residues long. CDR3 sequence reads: CASSKALRARDGRYEGYEQYF. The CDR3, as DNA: TGTGCCAGCAGCAAAGCGCTCCGCGCAAGGGACGGACGATACGAAGGATACGAGCAGTACTTC.

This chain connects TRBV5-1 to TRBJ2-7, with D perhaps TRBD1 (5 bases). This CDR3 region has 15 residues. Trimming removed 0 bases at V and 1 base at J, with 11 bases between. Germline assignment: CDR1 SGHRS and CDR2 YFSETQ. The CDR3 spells CASSLVSRGSYEQYF. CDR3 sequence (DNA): TGCGCCAGCAGCTTGGTTTCTAGGGGTTCCTACGAGCAGTACTTC.

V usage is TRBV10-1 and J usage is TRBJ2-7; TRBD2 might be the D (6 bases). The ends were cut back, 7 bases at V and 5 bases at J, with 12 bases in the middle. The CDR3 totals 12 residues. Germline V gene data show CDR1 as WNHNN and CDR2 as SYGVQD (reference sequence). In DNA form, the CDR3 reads TGCGCCAGCATGGAGGGGATCGACGAGCAGTACTTC. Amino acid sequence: CASMEGIDEQYF.

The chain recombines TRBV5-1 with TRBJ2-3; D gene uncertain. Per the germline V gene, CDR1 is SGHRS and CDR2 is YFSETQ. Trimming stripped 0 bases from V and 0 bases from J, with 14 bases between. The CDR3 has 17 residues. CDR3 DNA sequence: TGCGCCAGCAGCTTGGCTCTGGCTGCCCTGAGCACAGATACGCAGTATTTT. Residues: CASSLALAALSTDTQYF. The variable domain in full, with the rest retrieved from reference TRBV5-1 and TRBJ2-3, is KAGVTQTPRYLIKTRGQQVTLSCSPISGHRSVSWYQQTPGQGLQFLFEYFSETQRNKGNFPGRFSGRQFSNSRSEMNVSTLELGDSALYLCASSLALAALSTDTQYFGPGTRLTVL.

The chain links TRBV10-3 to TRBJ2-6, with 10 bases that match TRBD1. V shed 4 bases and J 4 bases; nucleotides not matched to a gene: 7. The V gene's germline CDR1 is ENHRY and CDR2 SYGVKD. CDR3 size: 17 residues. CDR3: CAISGGQGQSGANVLTF. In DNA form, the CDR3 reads TGTGCCATCAGTGGGGGACAGGGGCAGTCCGGGGCCAACGTCCTGACTTTC.

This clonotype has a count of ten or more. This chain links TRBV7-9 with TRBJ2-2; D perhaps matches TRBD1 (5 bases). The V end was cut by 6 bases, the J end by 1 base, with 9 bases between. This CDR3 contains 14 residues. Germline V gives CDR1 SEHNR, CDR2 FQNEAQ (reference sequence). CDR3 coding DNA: TGTGCCAGCAGTTCCCAGGGGAACACCGGGGAGCTGTTTTTT. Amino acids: CASSSQGNTGELFF.

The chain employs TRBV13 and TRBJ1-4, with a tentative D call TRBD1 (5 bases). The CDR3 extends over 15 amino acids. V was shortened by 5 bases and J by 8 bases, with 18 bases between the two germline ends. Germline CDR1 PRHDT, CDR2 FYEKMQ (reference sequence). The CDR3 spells CASSERDLDEEKLFF. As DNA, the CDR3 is TGTGCCAGCAGCGAACGGGACCTTGATGAGGAAAAACTGTTTTTT.

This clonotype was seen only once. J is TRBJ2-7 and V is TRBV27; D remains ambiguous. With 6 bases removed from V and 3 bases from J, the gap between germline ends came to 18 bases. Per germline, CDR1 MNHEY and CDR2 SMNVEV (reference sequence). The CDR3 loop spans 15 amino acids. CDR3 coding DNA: TGTGCCAGCAGCGACCTAGGCCGGCTTGACTACGAGCAGTACTTC. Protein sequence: CASSDLGRLDYEQYF.

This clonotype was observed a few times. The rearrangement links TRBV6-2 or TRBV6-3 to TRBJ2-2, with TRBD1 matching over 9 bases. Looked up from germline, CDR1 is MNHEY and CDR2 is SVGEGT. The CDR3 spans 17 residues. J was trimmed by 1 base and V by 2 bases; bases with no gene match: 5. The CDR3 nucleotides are TGTGCCAGCAGTTACCGCCCGGGACAGGGGAACACCGGGGAGCTGTTTTTT. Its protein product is CASSYRPGQGNTGELFF.

The CDR3 DNA follows: TGTGCCAGCAGGACAGGGGACTATGGCTACACCTTC. Protein product: CASRTGDYGYTF. This chain links TRBV6-6 with TRBJ1-2; TRBD1 matches at 8 bases. Germline loops: CDR1 MNHNY, CDR2 SVGAGI (reference sequence). The ends lost 6 bases at V and 3 bases at J; junction bases unmatched: 0. This CDR3 region has 12 residues.

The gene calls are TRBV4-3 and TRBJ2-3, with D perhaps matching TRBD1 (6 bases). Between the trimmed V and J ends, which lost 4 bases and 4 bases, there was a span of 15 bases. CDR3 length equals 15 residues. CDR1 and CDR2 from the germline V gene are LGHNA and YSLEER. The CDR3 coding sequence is TGCGCCAGCAGCCCAGGACAGTTTGACGCAGATACGCAGTATTTT. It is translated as CASSPGQFDADTQYF.

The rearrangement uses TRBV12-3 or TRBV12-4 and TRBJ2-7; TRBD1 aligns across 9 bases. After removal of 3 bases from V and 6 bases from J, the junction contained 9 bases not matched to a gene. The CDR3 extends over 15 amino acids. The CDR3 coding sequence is TGTGCCAGCAGTTTGTGGAGACAGGGGGAATTCGAGCAGTACTTC. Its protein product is CASSLWRQGEFEQYF.

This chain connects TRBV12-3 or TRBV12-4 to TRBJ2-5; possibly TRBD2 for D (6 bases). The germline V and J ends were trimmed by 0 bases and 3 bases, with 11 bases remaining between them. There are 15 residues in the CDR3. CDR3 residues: CASSLASGVKETQYF. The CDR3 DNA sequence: TGTGCCAGCAGTTTAGCTAGCGGAGTCAAAGAGACCCAGTACTTC.

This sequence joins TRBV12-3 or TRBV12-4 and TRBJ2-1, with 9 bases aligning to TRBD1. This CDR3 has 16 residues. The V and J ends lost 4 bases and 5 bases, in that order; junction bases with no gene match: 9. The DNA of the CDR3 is TGTGCCAGCAGTTCCTACGACAGGGGGAGGGACAATGAGCAGTTCTTC. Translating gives CASSSYDRGRDNEQFF.

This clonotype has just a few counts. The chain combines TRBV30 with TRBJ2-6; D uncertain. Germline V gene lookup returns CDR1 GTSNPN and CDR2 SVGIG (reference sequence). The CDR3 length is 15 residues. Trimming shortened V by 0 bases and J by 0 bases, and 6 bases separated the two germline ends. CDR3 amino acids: CAWSVQISGANVLTF. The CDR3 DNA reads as TGTGCCTGGAGTGTCCAGATCTCTGGGGCCAACGTCCTGACTTTC.

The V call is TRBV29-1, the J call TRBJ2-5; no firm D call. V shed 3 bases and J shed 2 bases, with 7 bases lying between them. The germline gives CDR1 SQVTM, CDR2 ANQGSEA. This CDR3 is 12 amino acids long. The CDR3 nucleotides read TGCAGCGTTGACGATGTACAAGAGACCCAGTACTTC. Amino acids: CSVDDVQETQYF.

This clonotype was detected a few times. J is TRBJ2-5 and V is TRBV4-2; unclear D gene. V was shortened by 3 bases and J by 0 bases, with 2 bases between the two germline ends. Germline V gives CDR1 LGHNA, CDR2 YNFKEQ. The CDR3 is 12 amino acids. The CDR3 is CASSHHQETQYF. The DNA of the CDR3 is TGTGCCAGCAGCCATCACCAAGAGACCCAGTACTTC.

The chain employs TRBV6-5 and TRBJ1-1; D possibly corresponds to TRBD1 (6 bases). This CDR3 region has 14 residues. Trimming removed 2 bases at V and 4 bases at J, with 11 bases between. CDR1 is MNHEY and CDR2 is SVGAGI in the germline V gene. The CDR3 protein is CASSYDRQVTEAFF. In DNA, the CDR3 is TGTGCCAGCAGTTACGACAGGCAGGTCACTGAAGCTTTCTTT.